The next 2 T cell receptor beta chains were all read from a single sample in a study of CD8 T cells in ankylosing spondylitis (dated by TCRdb to 2015 to 2018). Preparation of the library involved 5' RACE. The listed sequencing device is Illumina HiSeq 2500. The public sequencing data were trimmed at Q25 with fastp and processed into clonotypes with MiXCR by TCRdb, which kept only in-frame beta chains. For every CDR3 protein sequence, its rows merge into one entry that carries the most common genes and DNA. The sample table holds some 140,000 distinct CDR3 sequences, of which roughly 6.6% were seen once. The ten largest account for roughly 12% of the sample. Specimen: blood, either unsorted or a sorted T cell fraction (not recorded which). Receptor source: a female donor with ankylosing spondylitis or in good health (not recorded which).

This clonotype was detected many times. This rearrangement joins TRBV4-2 to TRBJ2-5; TRBD1 is a possible D gene (5 bases). This CDR3 contains 15 residues. Germline lookup yields CDR1 LGHNA and CDR2 YNFKEQ. Trimming pared 1 base from V and 3 bases from J, leaving 12 bases between. CDR3 residues: CASSQGERGEETQYF. In nucleotides, the CDR3 is TGTGCCAGCAGCCAAGGAGAAAGGGGCGAAGAGACCCAGTACTTC.

This clonotype was counted at least ten times. This sequence joins TRBV7-2 and TRBJ2-3, with D possibly being TRBD2 (7 bases). Trimming took 8 bases from V and 0 from J, leaving 21 bases between them. This CDR3 is 17 amino acids long. The germline V gene encodes CDR1 SGHTA and CDR2 FQGNSA. The CDR3 nucleotides are TGTGCCAGCCGCATAGGGGGGGCATGGACTAGCACAGATACGCAGTATTTT. It codes for CASRIGGAWTSTDTQYF.